The T cell receptor (beta chain) described here comes from a study of T cells after yellow fever vaccination. The wider study: The authors prepared low-cell-number fractions using SMART-Seq v4 Ultra Low Input. Broader study findings: Researchers report a weaker secondary response that nonetheless peaked faster, day 5 versus 15. Researchers noted that a small share of clonotypes showed up in both CD4 and CD8 compartments.

Concerning this clonotype: Its matching antigen is unknown.

V shed 2 bases, J shed 5 bases, and the junction held 8 bases outside the gene matches. The CDR3 is 16 residues long. Germline values: CDR1 LGHNA, CDR2 YSLEER. The authors made TCR cDNA by 5'RACE template switching, adding a universal primer site and UMIs. Each CDR3 protein gets one entry after TCRdb re-called the 5' RACE reads with MiXCR. The table shows around 150,000 distinct CDR3 sequences, with 6.5% to 8.5% occurring only once. The source material was CD4+ T cells sorted from PBMCs, sampled 5 to 6 days after the first yellow fever vaccination. J is TRBJ1-4 and V is TRBV4-3; 7 bases line up with TRBD1. This clonotype originated in a young man who received the YFV17D yellow fever vaccine. Here the CDR3 reads CASSQSYRGPNEKLFF. In nucleotides, the CDR3 is TGCGCCAGCAGCCAATCCTACAGGGGACCAAATGAAAAACTGTTTTTT.